The rows below give T cell receptor beta chains drawn from one sample of a study of low-dose radiotherapy and immunotherapy resistance in tumors. TCRdb processed the reads anew with MiXCR; each CDR3 protein has one entry. The repertoire consists of 85,000 to 100,000 distinct CDR3 sequences, with 9.4% occurring once and the leading ten covering 0.8% to 1.3%. The sequences come from PBMCs, collected before treatment. These receptors all come from a male donor with prostate cancer. CDR3s include the opening cysteine and the closing phenylalanine or tryptophan. D genes are given only for firm matches. Clone size is given as once, few or many counts, or a class when the clone is expanded.

V gene,D gene,clone size,J gene,CDR3 length,CDR3 DNA,CDR3 protein
TRBV14,.,many,TRBJ1-1,13,TGTGCCAGCAGCCAGATCAGGAACACTGAAGCTTTCTTT,CASSQIRNTEAFF
TRBV2,.,many,TRBJ1-1,14,TGTGCCAGCAGTGGGGGACAAAGGAACACTGAAGCTTTCTTT,CASSGGQRNTEAFF
TRBV9,TRBD2,many,TRBJ2-7,15,TGTGCCAGCAGCGTCAGCGGGGAGATTATCTACGAGCAGTACTTC,CASSVSGEIIYEQYF
TRBV6-2/TRBV6-3,TRBD2,many,TRBJ2-1,15,TGTGCCAGCAGCCCACTAGCGACGACCTACAATGAGCAGTTCTTC,CASSPLATTYNEQFF
TRBV28,TRBD2,few,TRBJ2-1,17,TGTGCCAGCAGTTTATTGGCGGGAGCTGATATGAGCGATGAGCAGTTCTTC,CASSLLAGADMSDEQFF
TRBV21-1,.,many,TRBJ2-3,14,TGTGCCAGCAGCAAAGTCGGGGTCACAGATACGCAGTATTTT,CASSKVGVTDTQYF
TRBV5-1,TRBD2,many,TRBJ2-7,15,TGCGCCAGCAGCCCAGGACTAGCGACGATCAACGAGCAGTACTTC,CASSPGLATINEQYF
TRBV3-1,.,many,TRBJ2-3,13,TGTGCCAGCAGCCCTTATAACCCAGATACGCAGTATTTT,CASSPYNPDTQYF
TRBV20-1,.,many,TRBJ2-7,15,TGCAGTGCTAGAGACCCAGGGGGGGCCCTCTACGAGCAGTACTTC,CSARDPGGALYEQYF
TRBV7-2,.,many,TRBJ2-2,18,TGTGCCAGCAGCTTACCGAGCAGGGGAGTAACTAGCTACGGGGAGCTGTTTTTT,CASSLPSRGVTSYGELFF
TRBV9,TRBD2,many,TRBJ2-1,15,TGTGCCAGCAGCGTTACTAGCGGCTCCTACAATGAGCAGTTCTTC,CASSVTSGSYNEQFF
TRBV20-1,.,many,TRBJ1-5,13,TGCAGTGCTAGCCCCGTTATCAATCAGCCCCAGCATTTT,CSASPVINQPQHF
TRBV5-1,.,many,TRBJ2-2,14,TGCGCCAGCAGCTTAAGACTAAACACCGGGGAGCTGTTTTTT,CASSLRLNTGELFF
TRBV5-1,TRBD1,many,TRBJ1-5,15,TGCGCCAGCAGCTCGGGACAGGGGGACAATCAGCCCCAGCATTTT,CASSSGQGDNQPQHF
TRBV20-1,.,many,TRBJ1-5,12,TGCAGTGCTAGTAGAACGGCCAAGCCCCAGCATTTT,CSASRTAKPQHF
TRBV5-4,TRBD2,many,TRBJ2-3,18,TGTGCCAGCAGCTTGGTCGTGACTAGCGGGGCCTGGGCAGATACGCAGTATTTT,CASSLVVTSGAWADTQYF
TRBV28,TRBD1,many,TRBJ2-1,15,TGTGCCAGCAGTTCCAGGACAGGGGCACACAATGAGCAGTTCTTC,CASSSRTGAHNEQFF
TRBV6-2/TRBV6-3,.,many,TRBJ1-5,15,TGTGCCAGCAGTGTTACAGGTTTTAGCAATCAGCCCCAGCATTTT,CASSVTGFSNQPQHF
TRBV28,.,many,TRBJ2-7,15,TGTGCCAGCAGTTCGGCGGGACTCGCATCCTACGAGCAGTACTTC,CASSSAGLASYEQYF